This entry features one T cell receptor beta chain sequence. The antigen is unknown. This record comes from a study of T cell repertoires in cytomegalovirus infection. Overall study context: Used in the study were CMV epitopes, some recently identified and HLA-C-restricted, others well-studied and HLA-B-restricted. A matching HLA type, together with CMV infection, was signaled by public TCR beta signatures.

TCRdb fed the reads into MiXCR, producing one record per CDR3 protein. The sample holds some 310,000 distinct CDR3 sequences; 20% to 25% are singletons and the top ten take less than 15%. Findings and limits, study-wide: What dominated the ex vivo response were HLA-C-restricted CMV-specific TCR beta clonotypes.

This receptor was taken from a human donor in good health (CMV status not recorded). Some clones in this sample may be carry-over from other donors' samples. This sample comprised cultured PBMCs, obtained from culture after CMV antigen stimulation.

The CDR3 region has the DNA TGTGCCAGCAGCTTAACCGGATACTACAATGAGCAGTTCTTC. It translates to CASSLTGYYNEQFF. The chain joins TRBV7-6 to TRBJ2-1, with D hard to call. This CDR3 is built from 14 residues. Germline V gene data show CDR1 as SGHVS and CDR2 as FNYEAQ. The V and J ends lost 2 bases and 3 bases respectively, with 8 bases between them.